This TCR beta chain is drawn from a study of blood T cell repertoires in COVID-19 (dated by TCRdb to the early 2020s). Looking at the study overall: Samples covering the acute and convalescent phases of COVID-19 were provided by collaborators in the United States, Italy and Spain. The prospective study material was composed of cDNA or gDNA derived from T cells, B-cell-depleted T cells, or PBMCs. Subjects who had been exposed to COVID-19, were actively infected with it, or had recovered from it provided the deeply sampled blood TCRbeta repertoires that made up the dataset. The repertoires were made available in a free public database intended to serve as a resource for research on the immune response to SARS-CoV-2. Samples were obtained from the ongoing ImmuneRACE study (first 160 participants) and from roughly 1,300 subjects provided by 6 global collaborators. A de-identified subject ID, COVID-19 status, age in years and sex were almost always included in the sample metadata. HLA class I and class II types, where available, came from metadata supplied by the sample provider rather than from assay-based typing.

The CDR3 sequence holds 16 residues, the cysteine and phenylalanine included. CDR3 DNA only is kept here, 48 bases in frame from base 1. Here V drops 5 bases and J drops 0 bases, and the junction holds 6 bases not matched to any gene. The germline V gene (reference sequence) supplies CDR1 LNHDA and CDR2 SQIVND. As to this clone: Its antigen target is currently unknown. No clone much larger than this one lies a single base away; base qualities are absent.

The immunoSEQ Assay, a bias-controlled multiplex PCR, was used to amplify TCRbeta CDR3 regions from genomic DNA. Under the source paper's analysis protocol: The number of nucleated cells in each sample was estimated by amplification of reference gene primers within the assay. To quantify the absolute abundance of each unique TCRbeta CDR3 rearrangement, sequence reads were collapsed and filtered. Productive Simpson clonality was computed per sample as the square root of Simpson's diversity index over productive rearrangements. Here the immuneACCESS table is served through TCRdb, limited to in-frame sequences with V and J called. Missing clones are a known gap in these copies; in checked studies unresolved V genes cover under half, and the rest lacks a known reason. That table furnishes V, J and clone size, whereas the DNA furnished D and trimming. The sample data list approximately 500,000 clones, and about 91% of these were observed just once. About 1% of the sample is held by the ten biggest clonotypes.

One collaborating source in Seattle enrolled patients while the patients were actively infected and followed the patients over time throughout the course of disease. The collaborating institutions used their own protocols to collect whole blood in K2EDTA tubes. For TCRbeta analysis, collaborators shipped samples in one of three forms: frozen whole blood, isolated PBMCs, or DNA extracted from either of those sample types. Paper-wide results and their limitations: The quantity of clinical and demographic metadata differed by source and by participant and was supplied without curation.

The receptor comes from a man in his late teens or twenties with COVID-19, enrolled during active disease. Rearrangement joined TRBV19 to TRBJ2-7; 11 bases in between match TRBD2. The sequencing sample was made of peripheral blood. The CDR3 amino acid sequence is: CASSDVAGGSSYEQYF. The bases read TGTGCCAGTAGTGATGTAGCGGGAGGGAGCTCCTACGAGCAGTACTTC.